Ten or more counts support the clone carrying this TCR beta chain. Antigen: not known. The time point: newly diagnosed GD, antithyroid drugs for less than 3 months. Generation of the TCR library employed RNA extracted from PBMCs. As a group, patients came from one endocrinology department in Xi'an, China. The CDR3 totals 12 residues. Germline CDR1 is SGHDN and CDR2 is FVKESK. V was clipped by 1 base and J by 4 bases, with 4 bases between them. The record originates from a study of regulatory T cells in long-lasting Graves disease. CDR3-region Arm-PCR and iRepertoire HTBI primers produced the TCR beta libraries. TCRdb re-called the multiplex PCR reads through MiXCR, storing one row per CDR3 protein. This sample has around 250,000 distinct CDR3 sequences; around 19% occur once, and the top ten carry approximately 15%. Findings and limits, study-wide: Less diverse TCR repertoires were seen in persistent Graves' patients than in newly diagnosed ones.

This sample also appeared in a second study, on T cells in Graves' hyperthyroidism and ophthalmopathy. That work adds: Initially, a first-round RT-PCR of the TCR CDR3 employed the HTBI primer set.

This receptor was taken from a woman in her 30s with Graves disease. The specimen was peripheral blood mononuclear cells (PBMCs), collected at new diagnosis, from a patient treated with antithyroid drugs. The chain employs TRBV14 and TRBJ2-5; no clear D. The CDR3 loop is CASSQVGETQYF. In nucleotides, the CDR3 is TGTGCCAGCAGCCAAGTTGGAGAGACCCAGTACTTC.